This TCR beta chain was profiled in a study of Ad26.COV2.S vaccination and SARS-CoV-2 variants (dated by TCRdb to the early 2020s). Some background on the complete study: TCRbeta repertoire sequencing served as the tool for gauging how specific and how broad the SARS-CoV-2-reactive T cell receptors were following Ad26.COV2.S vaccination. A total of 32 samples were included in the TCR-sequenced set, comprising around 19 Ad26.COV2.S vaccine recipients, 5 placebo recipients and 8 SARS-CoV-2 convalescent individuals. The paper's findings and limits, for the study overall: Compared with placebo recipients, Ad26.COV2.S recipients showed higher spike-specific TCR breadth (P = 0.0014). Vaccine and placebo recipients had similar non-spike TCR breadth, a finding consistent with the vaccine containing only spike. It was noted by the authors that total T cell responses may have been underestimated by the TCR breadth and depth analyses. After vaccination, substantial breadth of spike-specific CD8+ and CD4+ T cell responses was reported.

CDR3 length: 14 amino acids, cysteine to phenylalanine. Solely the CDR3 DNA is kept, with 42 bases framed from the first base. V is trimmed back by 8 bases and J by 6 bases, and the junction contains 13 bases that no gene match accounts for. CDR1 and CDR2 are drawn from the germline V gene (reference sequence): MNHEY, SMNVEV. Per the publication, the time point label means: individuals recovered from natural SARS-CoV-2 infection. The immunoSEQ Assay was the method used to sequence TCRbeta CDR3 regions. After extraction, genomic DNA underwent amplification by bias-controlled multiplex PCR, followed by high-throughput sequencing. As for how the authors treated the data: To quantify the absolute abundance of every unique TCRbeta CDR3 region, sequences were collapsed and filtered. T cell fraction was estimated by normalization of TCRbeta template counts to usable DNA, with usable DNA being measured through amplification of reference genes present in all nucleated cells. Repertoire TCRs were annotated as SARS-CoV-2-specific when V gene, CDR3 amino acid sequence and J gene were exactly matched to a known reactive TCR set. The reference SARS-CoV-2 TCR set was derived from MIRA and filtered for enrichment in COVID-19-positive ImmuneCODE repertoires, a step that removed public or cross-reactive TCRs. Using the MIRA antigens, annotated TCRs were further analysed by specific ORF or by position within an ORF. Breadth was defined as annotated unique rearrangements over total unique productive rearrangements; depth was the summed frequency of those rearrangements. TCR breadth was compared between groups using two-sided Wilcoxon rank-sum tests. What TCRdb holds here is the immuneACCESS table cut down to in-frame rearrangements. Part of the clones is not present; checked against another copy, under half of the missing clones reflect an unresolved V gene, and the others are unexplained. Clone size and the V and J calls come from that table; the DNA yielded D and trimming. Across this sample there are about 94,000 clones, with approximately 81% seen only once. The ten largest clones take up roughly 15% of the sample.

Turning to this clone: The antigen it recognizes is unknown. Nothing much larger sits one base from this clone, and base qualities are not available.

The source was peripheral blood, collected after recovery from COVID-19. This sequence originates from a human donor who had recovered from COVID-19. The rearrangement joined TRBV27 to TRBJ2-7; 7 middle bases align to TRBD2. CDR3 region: CASRLAAHPSEQYF. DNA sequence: TGTGCCAGCCGTCTAGCGGCCCACCCCTCCGAGCAGTACTTC.